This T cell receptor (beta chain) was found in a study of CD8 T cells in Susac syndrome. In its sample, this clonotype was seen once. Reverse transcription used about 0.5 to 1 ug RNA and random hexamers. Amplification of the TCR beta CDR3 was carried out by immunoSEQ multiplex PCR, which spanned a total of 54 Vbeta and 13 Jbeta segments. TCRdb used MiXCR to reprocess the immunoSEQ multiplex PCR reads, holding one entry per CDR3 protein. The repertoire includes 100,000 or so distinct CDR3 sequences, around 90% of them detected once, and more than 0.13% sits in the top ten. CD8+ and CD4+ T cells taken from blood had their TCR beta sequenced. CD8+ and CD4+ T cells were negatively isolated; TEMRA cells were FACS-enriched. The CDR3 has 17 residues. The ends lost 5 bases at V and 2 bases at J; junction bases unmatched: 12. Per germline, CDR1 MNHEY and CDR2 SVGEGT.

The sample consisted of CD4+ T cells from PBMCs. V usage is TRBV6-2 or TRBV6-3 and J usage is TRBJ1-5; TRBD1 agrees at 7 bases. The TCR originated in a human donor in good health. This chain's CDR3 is CASSKETGSRGNQPQHF. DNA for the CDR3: TGTGCCAGCAGTAAAGAGACAGGGAGTCGTGGCAATCAGCCCCAGCATTTT.